The 2 T cell receptor beta chains below were found in one sample sequenced in a study of control samples from healthy donors and cancer patients. Clones were sequenced by immunoSEQ multiplex PCR, and TCRdb holds only the in-frame ones, with some missing. The profile shows about 150,000 clones, 93% of them singletons. The specimen was blood. Receptors were obtained from a man aged 18-30 years in good health.

This chain connects TRBV6-6 to TRBJ1-4; D unresolved. V gave up 8 bases and J gave up 7 bases, with 20 bases separating them. This CDR3 contains 15 residues. CDR1 is MNHNY and CDR2 is SVGAGI in the germline V gene (reference sequence). CDR3 in DNA: TGTGCCAGCCGTGTGGGGTCGGGATTCGGTGAAAAACTGTTTTTT. Translating it yields CASRVGSGFGEKLFF.

The V gene is TRBV6-2 or TRBV6-3, the J gene TRBJ1-3; D unclear. CDR3 length: 14 residues. Trimming pared 6 bases from V and 4 bases from J, leaving 13 bases between. Germline-derived CDR1 and CDR2 are MNHEY and SVGEGT. CDR3 DNA sequence: TGTGCCAGCAGCCTGTCCTTCGCGGGAAACACCATATATTTT. It translates to CASSLSFAGNTIYF.